The 29 T cell receptor beta chains listed next were all sequenced from one sample in a study of OX40 agonist ivuxolimab in advanced cancers. Profiling relied on immunoSEQ multiplex PCR, and the TCRdb table lists in-frame clones only, not all of them. This sample has fewer than 85,000 clones, with 90% found just once. The source material was CD4+ or CD8+ T cells sorted from blood, sampled in a trial of the OX40 agonist ivuxolimab. All receptors derive from an adult with an advanced solid tumor such as melanoma, head and neck, liver or kidney cancer.

The CDR3 region has the DNA TGTGCCAGCAGTCTAAGGTTGGAGAATCAGCCCCAGCATTTT. It specifies CASSLRLENQPQHF. The chain employs TRBV28 and TRBJ1-5; D remains ambiguous. The V end was cut by 5 bases, the J end by 4 bases, with 12 bases between. Germline CDR1 and CDR2: MDHEN and SYDVKM. The CDR3 sequence is 14 residues long.

This rearrangement joins TRBV19 to TRBJ2-7, with D possibly being TRBD1 or TRBD2 (6 bases each). The CDR3 is 14 residues long. The germline V gene has CDR1 LNHDA and CDR2 SQIVND (reference sequence). The V gene lost 5 bases and the J gene lost 7 bases, with 18 bases spanning the gap. CDR3 protein: CASSWGAPTGEQYF. The CDR3 DNA sequence: TGTGCCAGTAGTTGGGGGGCCCCCACGGGAGAGCAGTACTTC. Variable domain in full (rest from reference TRBV19 and TRBJ2-7): DGGITQSPKYLFRKEGQNVTLSCEQNLNHDAMYWYRQDPGQGLRLIYYSQIVNDFQKGDIAEGYSVSREKKESFPLTVTSAQKNPTAFYLCASSWGAPTGEQYFGPGTRLTVT.

The V call is TRBV29-1, the J call TRBJ1-1; D gene uncertain. Germline V lookup: CDR1 SQVTM, CDR2 ANQGSEA. The CDR3 is 10 residues long. V lost 7 bases and J lost 3, with 6 bases in between. In nucleotides, the CDR3 is TGCAGCGGTTACCACACTGAAGCTTTCTTT. This sequence encodes CSGYHTEAFF.

The rearrangement uses TRBV2 and TRBJ1-1, with TRBD1 as a possible D gene (5 bases). With 3 bases removed from V and 4 bases from J, the gap between germline ends came to 15 bases. CDR1 is SNHLY, CDR2 FYNNEI, per germline. CDR3 size: 15 residues. CDR3 sequence (DNA): TGTGCCAGCAGTGAGGGTGCAGGGTGGCGCACTGAAGCTTTCTTT. This translates into CASSEGAGWRTEAFF.

The genes are TRBV18 and TRBJ1-1; TRBD1 aligns across 10 bases. V gave up 5 bases and J gave up 6 bases; unmatched junction bases: 12. This CDR3 has 16 amino acids. Germline loops: CDR1 KGHSH, CDR2 LQKENI. CDR3 DNA: TGTGCCAGCTCATCACTTGCCCTGGACAGGGGGTCTGAAGCTTTCTTT. Translating it yields CASSSLALDRGSEAFF.

This chain uses TRBV4-2 with TRBJ2-1; D is uncertain. Germline V CDR1 and CDR2: LGHNA, YNFKEQ. Trimming removed 0 bases from V and 10 bases from J, with 10 bases in between. This CDR3 contains 13 residues. CDR3 loop: CASSQDRHGEQFF. Here the CDR3 DNA reads TGTGCCAGCAGCCAAGATAGGCATGGGGAGCAGTTCTTC.

The chain recombines TRBV6-6 with TRBJ1-2, with D uncertain. Germline V lookup: CDR1 MNHNY, CDR2 SVGAGI (reference sequence). Trimming cost V 6 bases and J 2 bases, with 10 bases left between them. The CDR3 has 13 residues. CDR3 DNA sequence: TGTGCCAGCAGGCCTGGAGGAAACTATGGCTACACCTTC. Its protein is CASRPGGNYGYTF.

This chain links TRBV18 with TRBJ2-2, with 7 bases lining up with TRBD1. CDR1 and CDR2 (germline): KGHSH, LQKENI. V gave up 0 bases and J gave up 5 bases; unmatched junction bases: 9. This CDR3 is 17 amino acids long. The DNA of the CDR3 is TGTGCCAGCTCACCACCGTCGATCAGGGGGTGGACCGGGGAGCTGTTTTTT. It codes for CASSPPSIRGWTGELFF. Variable domain in full (rest from reference TRBV18 and TRBJ2-2): NAGVMQNPRHLVRRRGQEARLRCSPMKGHSHVYWYRQLPEEGLKFMVYLQKENIIDESGMPKERFSAEFPKEGPSILRIQQVVRGDSAAYFCASSPPSIRGWTGELFFGEGSRLTVL.

This sequence joins TRBV2 and TRBJ1-6, with 7 nucleotides matching TRBD1. The CDR3 is 15 residues long. With V trimmed by 9 bases and J by 0 bases, 5 bases remained unmatched. From germline, CDR1 is SNHLY and CDR2 FYNNEI. CDR3 sequence: CARDRDGSYNSPLHF. In DNA, the CDR3 is TGTGCCAGAGACAGGGACGGCTCCTATAATTCACCCCTCCACTTT.

This chain uses TRBV2 with TRBJ2-5; TRBD2 matches at 11 bases. The end of the DNA aligns better with TRBJ2-7, so the J call may be wrong. Germline CDR1 and CDR2: SNHLY and FYNNEI. CDR3 size: 13 residues. For the CDR3, the DNA is TGTGCCAGCAGCGGACTAGCGGGTGTCGAGCAGTACTTC. Amino acid sequence: CASSGLAGVEQYF.

The chain uses TRBV14 and TRBJ1-1; D is uncertain. V lost 1 base and J lost 5, with 8 bases in between. This CDR3 spans 13 amino acids. Germline V CDR1 and CDR2: SGHDN, FVKESK. Here the CDR3 DNA reads TGTGCCAGCAGCCAAGGAATGGGGACTGAAGCTTTCTTT. It codes for CASSQGMGTEAFF.

The chain links TRBV27 to TRBJ2-3; tentatively, D is TRBD1 or TRBD2 (6 bases each). Deletions cut 6 bases from V and 5 bases from J, with 18 bases between. The CDR3 extends over 15 amino acids. Germline-derived CDR1 and CDR2 are MNHEY and SMNVEV (reference sequence). The CDR3 DNA sequence: TGTGCCAGCAGCACAGGGTGGGGGGTGGGAGATACGCAGTATTTT. It encodes CASSTGWGVGDTQYF.

CDR3: CASSSPSPYEQYF. In nucleotides, the CDR3 is TGTGCCAGCAGCTCGCCTTCCCCTTACGAGCAGTACTTC. This chain uses TRBV28 with TRBJ2-7; D call uncertain. The CDR3 extends over 13 amino acids. The ends were cut back, 6 bases at V and 4 bases at J, with 13 bases in the middle. In germline, CDR1 is MDHEN, CDR2 SYDVKM.

This chain connects TRBV4-1 to TRBJ1-5; 10 nucleotides align to TRBD1. V lost 3 bases to trimming and J lost 5 bases; unmatched junction nucleotides: 4. This CDR3 region has 15 residues. CDR1 and CDR2 (germline): MGHRA, YSYEKL. In nucleotides, the CDR3 is TGCGCCAGCAGCCAGCCCGACAGGGGGCATCAGCCCCAGCATTTT. Its translation is CASSQPDRGHQPQHF.

The chain joins TRBV2 to TRBJ2-7; tentatively, D is TRBD1 (6 bases). V lost 4 bases and J 4 bases, leaving 14 bases between the germline ends. The germline gives CDR1 SNHLY, CDR2 FYNNEI. The CDR3 runs to 14 residues. CDR3 DNA sequence: TGTGCCAGCAGTGGGGCCAGGGGCTTGTACGAGCAGTACTTC. Translating it yields CASSGARGLYEQYF.

The V call is TRBV6-1, the J call TRBJ2-3; the match to TRBD2 covers 10 bases. V was pared by 5 bases and J by 5 bases, with 7 bases of the junction left unmatched. The CDR3 totals 15 residues. CDR1 and CDR2 from the germline V gene are MNHNS and SASEGT. The DNA for the CDR3 is TGTGCCAGCAGTTCGAGCGGGAGGGCCCGAGATACGCAGTATTTT. Protein: CASSSSGRARDTQYF.

The J gene is TRBJ2-7, the V gene TRBV7-2; D may match TRBD1 or TRBD2 (7 bases each). The CDR3 is 16 residues long. The germline V gene encodes CDR1 SGHTA and CDR2 FQGNSA. Trimming took 0 bases from V and 2 from J, leaving 14 bases between them. The CDR3 nucleotides read TGTGCCAGCAGCTTAGCGGGGGGGGACAGTACCTACGAGCAGTACTTC. Its protein is CASSLAGGDSTYEQYF.

The chain carries TRBV6-6 and TRBJ2-6, with 10 positions matching TRBD1. Germline V gene sequence: CDR1 MNHNY, CDR2 SVGAGI (reference sequence). The junction had 4 bases not matched to a gene; V was cut back by 6 bases and J by 2 bases. This CDR3 contains 16 residues. CDR3 residues: CASSRDRGPGANVLTF. DNA of the CDR3: TGTGCCAGCAGCCGCGACAGGGGGCCTGGGGCCAACGTCCTGACTTTC.

The V and J genes are TRBV29-1 and TRBJ2-7; 12 bases are a match to TRBD2. V lost 6 bases to trimming and J lost 1 base; unmatched junction nucleotides: 4. The CDR3 length is 14 residues. The germline V gene encodes CDR1 SQVTM and CDR2 ANQGSEA. The CDR3 DNA follows: TGCAGCGTGGCACTAGCGGGAGGTTCCTACGAGCAGTACTTC. Amino acid sequence: CSVALAGGSYEQYF.

The gene calls are TRBV21-1 and TRBJ2-5; the table gives TRBD1 as D, unverified against the DNA. TRBV21-1 constitutes a pseudogene. The CDR3 consists of 11 residues. Written as DNA, the CDR3 is TGTGCCAAACAGGGTAGCCAGACCCAGTACTTC. This encodes CAKQGSQTQYF.

J is TRBJ1-1 and V is TRBV10-3; 8 bases line up with TRBD1. The ends lost 6 bases at V and 7 bases at J; junction bases unmatched: 7. CDR3 size: 13 residues. Germline V gene sequence: CDR1 ENHRY, CDR2 SYGVKD. CDR3 nucleotide sequence: TGTGCCATCAGGGGGACAGGCGGAGGTGAAGCTTTCTTT. Translation gives CAIRGTGGGEAFF.

The V and J genes are TRBV11-3 and TRBJ1-1; D remains unclear. The CDR3 sequence is 13 residues long. The germline gives CDR1 SGHNT, CDR2 YENEEA. Between the trimmed V and J ends, which lost 0 bases and 4 bases, there was a span of 6 bases. CDR3 bases: TGTGCCAGCAGCTTAGAGGGAGGCACTGAAGCTTTCTTT. Its translation: CASSLEGGTEAFF. Variable domain in full (rest from reference TRBV11-3 and TRBJ1-1): EAGVVQSPRYKIIEKKQPVAFWCNPISGHNTLYWYLQNLGQGPELLIRYENEEAVDDSQLPKDRFSAERLKGVDSTLKIQPAELGDSAVYLCASSLEGGTEAFFGQGTRLTVV.

This chain joins TRBV2 and TRBJ2-7; 13 bases fit TRBD2. CDR3 length equals 15 residues. CDR1 SNHLY and CDR2 FYNNEI come from the germline V gene. V was pared by 6 bases and J by 4 bases, with 6 bases of the junction left unmatched. The CDR3 protein is CASRGGTSGTYEQYF. The CDR3 nucleotides are TGTGCCAGCAGGGGGGGGACTAGCGGGACATACGAGCAGTACTTC. Full variable domain (remainder filled in from reference TRBV2 and TRBJ2-7): EPEVTQTPSHQVTQMGQEVILRCVPISNHLYFYWYRQILGQKVEFLVSFYNNEISEKSEIFDDQFSVERPDGSNFTLKIRSTKLEDSAMYFCASRGGTSGTYEQYFGPGTRLTVT.

CDR3 nucleotides: TGCAGCGTTTTTTTGGACAGACAGCAAGAGACCCAGTACTTC. Translated, it gives CSVFLDRQQETQYF. This chain uses TRBV29-1 with TRBJ2-5; tentatively, D is TRBD1 (6 bases). This CDR3 comprises 14 residues. The ends were cut back, 5 bases at V and 2 bases at J, with 15 bases in the middle. CDR1 and CDR2 (germline): SQVTM, ANQGSEA.

CDR3 loop: CASSKGIRTESYEQYF. DNA of the CDR3: TGTGCCAGCAGCAAAGGAATAAGGACGGAATCCTACGAGCAGTACTTC. The chain carries TRBV21-1 and TRBJ2-7. TRBV21-1 represents a pseudogene. This CDR3 contains 16 residues.

The chain carries TRBV30 and TRBJ2-3; 9 nucleotides align to TRBD1. The V segment lost 5 bases and the J segment 2 bases; nucleotides outside the gene matches: 5. Germline CDR1 and CDR2: GTSNPN and SVGIG (reference sequence). This CDR3 region has 14 residues. The CDR3 spells CAWSGTGTTDTQYF. The CDR3 DNA follows: TGTGCCTGGTCCGGGACAGGGACCACAGATACGCAGTATTTT.

The chain has TRBV6-1 and TRBJ1-5, with TRBD1 matching 8 bases. V trimming: 6 bases; J trimming: 3 bases; junction bases outside the gene matches: 7. This CDR3 spans 15 amino acids. Germline V gene lookup returns CDR1 MNHNS and CDR2 SASEGT. The CDR3 region has the DNA TGTGCCAGCAGCCTACAGGGGGGCGACAATCAGCCCCAGCATTTT. Encoded protein: CASSLQGGDNQPQHF.

This clone was seen just once. The chain uses TRBV5-6 and TRBJ1-1; D unresolved. This CDR3 contains 14 residues. Germline loops: CDR1 SGHDT, CDR2 YYEEEE. V was trimmed by 2 bases and J by 3 bases, leaving 11 bases between them. CDR3 amino acids: CASSFTGRYTEAFF. Written as DNA, the CDR3 is TGTGCCAGCAGCTTTACGGGGAGATACACTGAAGCTTTCTTT.

This chain links TRBV9 with TRBJ2-4, with unresolved D. Trimming stripped 4 bases from V and 5 bases from J, with 10 bases between. The CDR3 has 13 amino acids. CDR1 is SGDLS and CDR2 is YYNGEE in the germline V gene. Written as DNA, the CDR3 is TGTGCCAGCAGCCCCAGATACGAAAACATTCAGTACTTC. This encodes CASSPRYENIQYF.